This T cell receptor beta chain was profiled in a study of chemoradiotherapy in HPV16-positive cancers. Profiled with immunoSEQ multiplex PCR; TCRdb holds only in-frame clones, not every one. The sample records around 4,800 clones, under 90% being singletons. This CDR3 comprises 12 residues. The V and J ends lost 8 bases and 7 bases respectively, with 12 bases between them. Germline lookup yields CDR1 SGHAT and CDR2 FQNNGV. Sample collection was performed from a patient who underwent chemoradiotherapy. The receptor was isolated from a human donor with HPV-associated anogenital cancer. V is TRBV11-2 and J is TRBJ2-1; TRBD2 might be the D (6 bases). CDR3 region: CASVGGSNEQFF. The CDR3 DNA reads TGTGCCAGCGTCGGAGGGAGTAATGAGCAGTTCTTC.